These 32 T cell receptor beta chains originate from one sample sequenced in a study of T cells in Graves' hyperthyroidism and ophthalmopathy. Regions amplified from RNA transcripts were the TCR beta CDR3 regions. First-round RT-PCR with HTBI primers amplified the TCR CDR3 region. TCRdb reanalysed the multiplex PCR reads using MiXCR and keeps one entry per CDR3 protein. The sample includes about 290,000 distinct CDR3 sequences, roughly 13% of them seen just once. Sequencing was carried out using blood. These receptors were collected from a woman between 35 and 50 years old with Graves' hyperthyroidism.

This clonotype was seen many times. This chain connects TRBV12-3 or TRBV12-4 to TRBJ1-1, with D perhaps matching TRBD1 (5 bases). CDR3 length: 12 residues. V dropped 6 bases and J dropped 5 bases, with 10 bases sitting between them. CDR3: CASRWGETEAFF. Written as DNA, the CDR3 is TGTGCCAGCAGGTGGGGCGAAACTGAAGCTTTCTTT.

The gene calls are TRBV6-1 and TRBJ2-2, with D possibly TRBD2 on 5 matching bases. Trimming pared 9 bases from V and 3 bases from J, leaving 29 bases between. The CDR3 is made up of 19 amino acids. Germline V gene data show CDR1 as MNHNS and CDR2 as SASEGT. The CDR3 protein is CARPGIPDNPGSHTGELFF. CDR3 DNA: TGTGCCAGACCCGGGATACCCGATAACCCGGGATCGCACACCGGGGAGCTGTTTTTT.

This clonotype was recorded at least ten times. This chain links TRBV10-3 with TRBJ2-7; D not certain. Trimming removed 8 bases at V and 7 bases at J, with 12 bases between. The CDR3 covers 11 residues. Per germline, CDR1 ENHRY and CDR2 SYGVKD. The CDR3 nucleotides are TGTGCCATCTCTGAACAAAATGAGCAGTACTTC. Translating it yields CAISEQNEQYF.

This chain uses TRBV7-9 with TRBJ1-1; D uncertain. The CDR3 totals 15 residues. Germline values: CDR1 SEHNR, CDR2 FQNEAQ (reference sequence). With 11 bases removed from V and 1 base from J, the gap between germline ends came to 20 bases. The CDR3 here is CARTSPDGRNTEAFF. DNA of the CDR3: TGTGCCCGCACCTCGCCAGACGGCCGGAACACTGAAGCTTTCTTT.

This rearrangement joins TRBV30 to TRBJ1-6; D gene uncertain. V gave up 0 bases and J gave up 7 bases, with 7 bases separating them. The CDR3 has 13 amino acids. Germline V gene lookup returns CDR1 GTSNPN and CDR2 SVGIG (reference sequence). The DNA for the CDR3 is TGTGCCTGGAGTGTCCCCAGCAATTCACCCCTCCACTTT. Translating gives CAWSVPSNSPLHF.

This rearrangement joins TRBV19 to TRBJ2-3, with a tentative D call TRBD2 (5 bases). The CDR3 is 15 amino acids. Germline-derived CDR1 and CDR2 are LNHDA and SQIVND (reference sequence). The V and J ends lost 7 bases and 3 bases respectively, with 17 bases between them. CDR3 region: CASKALGSGTDTQYF. The CDR3 bases are TGTGCCAGTAAGGCTCTAGGGAGTGGGACAGATACGCAGTATTTT.

V gene TRBV9 combines with J gene TRBJ2-1; D might be TRBD1 (6 bases). V lost 3 bases to trimming and J lost 4 bases, with 11 bases between them. This CDR3 region has 14 residues. The V gene's germline CDR1 is SGDLS and CDR2 YYNGEE. DNA of the CDR3: TGTGCCAGCAGCGCACCGACAGGATACAATGAGCAGTTCTTC. Translating gives CASSAPTGYNEQFF.

This clonotype was counted at least ten times. The V call is TRBV20-1, the J call TRBJ2-1; D remains ambiguous. CDR1 and CDR2 from the germline V gene are DFQATT and SNEGSKA (reference sequence). CDR3 size: 12 residues. V was trimmed by 0 bases and J by 6 bases, leaving 6 bases between them. The CDR3 DNA is TGCAGTGCTAGAGAGAGTTCCAATGAGCAGTTCTTC. Protein product: CSARESSNEQFF.

The table lists this clonotype with many counts. The V and J genes are TRBV2 and TRBJ2-3; TRBD1 is a possible D gene (6 bases). Germline-derived CDR1 and CDR2 are SNHLY and FYNNEI. The CDR3 spans 15 residues. V lost 6 bases to trimming and J lost 0 bases, with 13 bases between them. The CDR3 sequence: CASSGTRPSTDTQYF. For the CDR3, the DNA is TGTGCCAGCAGCGGGACAAGGCCTAGCACAGATACGCAGTATTTT.

In its sample, this clonotype was seen many times. This chain joins TRBV6-1 and TRBJ2-3; TRBD1 aligns across 9 bases. J was trimmed by 9 bases and V by 2 bases; bases with no gene match: 9. The CDR3 totals 15 residues. Germline CDR1 MNHNS, CDR2 SASEGT. DNA for the CDR3: TGTGCCAGCAGTGAACCGGGACAGGGCGCTGTCACGCAGTATTTT. Protein: CASSEPGQGAVTQYF.

The chain combines TRBV19 with TRBJ2-3, with D possibly TRBD2 on 5 matching bases. This CDR3 has 14 residues. V was clipped by 6 bases and J by 2 bases, with 12 bases between them. CDR1 and CDR2 from the germline V gene are LNHDA and SQIVND (reference sequence). CDR3 sequence (DNA): TGTGCCAGTAGCCTAAAACGGGACACAGATACGCAGTATTTT. Translated, it gives CASSLKRDTDTQYF.

In its sample, this clonotype was seen many times. The chain links TRBV18 to TRBJ1-1; 9 bases match TRBD1. The CDR3 covers 13 residues. The junction had 2 bases not matched to a gene; V was cut back by 3 bases and J by 6 bases. Germline CDR1 KGHSH, CDR2 LQKENI. CDR3 in amino acids: CASSPGTGSEAFF. Written as DNA, the CDR3 is TGTGCCAGCTCACCTGGGACAGGGTCTGAAGCTTTCTTT.

This clonotype was detected a few times. V and J are TRBV4-2 and TRBJ2-3; 8 positions match TRBD2. CDR3 length: 15 residues. The ends lost 0 bases at V and 4 bases at J; junction bases unmatched: 3. CDR1 and CDR2 (germline): LGHNA, YNFKEQ. For the CDR3, the DNA is TGTGCCAGCAGCCAAGAAGGGACTAGATCAGATACGCAGTATTTT. Amino acid sequence: CASSQEGTRSDTQYF.

This clonotype appeared a few times. The chain carries TRBV6-1 and TRBJ2-2, with D perhaps being TRBD1 or TRBD2 (5 bases each). CDR1 is MNHNS, CDR2 SASEGT, per germline. This CDR3 has 11 residues. The CDR3 DNA reads as TGTGTTTCCTGGGGGACCGGGGAGCTGTTTTTT. This encodes CVSWGTGELFF.

This clonotype was seen more than once but under ten times. A much larger clone is a single base away; this may be a read error. This chain links TRBV20-1 with TRBJ1-1; D gene ambiguous. V dropped 3 bases and J dropped 3 bases, with 11 bases sitting between them. The length of the CDR3 is 13 residues. In germline, CDR1 is DFQATT, CDR2 SNEGSKA (reference sequence). The CDR3 protein is CSARKGSYTEAFF. As DNA, the CDR3 is TGCAGTGCTAGGAAAGGCAGTTACACTGAAGCTTTCTTT.

This clonotype showed up many times. J is TRBJ2-7 and V is TRBV13; 14 bases line up with TRBD2. The CDR3 length is 16 residues. Germline values: CDR1 PRHDT, CDR2 FYEKMQ (reference sequence). V dropped 5 bases and J dropped 6; count of bases not matched to a gene: 9. CDR3 amino acids: CASSPTRTSGRLEQYF. The CDR3 DNA reads TGTGCCAGCAGCCCAACGCGGACTAGCGGGAGGCTCGAGCAGTACTTC.

This clonotype has at least ten counts. The chain couples TRBV2 to TRBJ2-7; 11 bases are a match to TRBD2. The CDR3 loop spans 15 amino acids. Germline assignment: CDR1 SNHLY and CDR2 FYNNEI. The junction had 10 bases not matched to a gene; V was cut back by 6 bases and J by 6 bases. The CDR3 is CASRLLAGGFGEQYF. CDR3 coding DNA: TGTGCCAGCAGGCTATTAGCGGGAGGGTTTGGCGAGCAGTACTTC.

This clonotype was detected only once. V usage is TRBV5-1 and J usage is TRBJ2-5, with TRBD1 as a possible D gene (6 bases). The CDR3 runs 14 residues. The germline V and J ends were trimmed by 0 bases and 1 base, with 7 bases remaining between them. Germline assignment: CDR1 SGHRS and CDR2 YFSETQ. The CDR3 protein is CASSLGQVQETQYF. For the CDR3, the DNA is TGCGCCAGCAGCTTGGGACAGGTCCAAGAGACCCAGTACTTC.

This clonotype was seen ten or more times. This chain joins TRBV20-1 and TRBJ1-2, with D perhaps TRBD1 (5 bases). Germline CDR1 and CDR2: DFQATT and SNEGSKA (reference sequence). Trimming left V 5 bases short and J 2 bases short, with 12 bases between. This CDR3 spans 13 amino acids. Here the CDR3 reads CSAPPTANYGYTF. CDR3 coding DNA: TGCAGTGCTCCCCCGACAGCGAACTATGGCTACACCTTC.

In its sample, this clonotype was seen many times. The V and J genes are TRBV3-1 and TRBJ1-1; D gene uncertain. Trimming stripped 0 bases from V and 11 bases from J, with 13 bases between. Germline values: CDR1 LGHDT, CDR2 YNNKEL (reference sequence). The CDR3 covers 13 residues. CDR3 in amino acids: CASSQDPGTGAFF. In nucleotides, the CDR3 is TGTGCCAGCAGCCAAGATCCCGGCACCGGGGCTTTCTTT.

In this sample, this clonotype turned up a few times. The gene calls are TRBV19 and TRBJ1-5; D not resolved. Germline CDR1 is LNHDA and CDR2 is SQIVND (reference sequence). V was shortened by 0 bases and J by 3 bases, with 15 bases between the two germline ends. The CDR3 is made up of 17 amino acids. For the CDR3, the DNA is TGTGCCAGTAGTATAGATCACCCTCCCCACTACAATCAGCCCCAGCATTTT. Protein product: CASSIDHPPHYNQPQHF.

The V gene is TRBV20-1, the J gene TRBJ2-3; 7 positions agree with TRBD2. CDR1 DFQATT and CDR2 SNEGSKA come from the germline V gene (reference sequence). CDR3 length: 15 amino acids. J was trimmed by 0 bases and V by 6 bases; bases with no gene match: 9. CDR3 coding DNA: TGCAGTGCCGAAAATCCTAGCGGAAGCACAGATACGCAGTATTTT. Translated: CSAENPSGSTDTQYF.

Comments on this clonotype: Since a much larger clone is just one base distant, this may be a read error. V gene TRBV7-9 combines with J gene TRBJ2-7; D could derive from TRBD1 or TRBD2 (5 bases each). Germline V gene lookup returns CDR1 SEHNR and CDR2 FQNEAQ (reference sequence). V shed 8 bases and J shed 1 base, with 15 bases lying between them. CDR3 size: 14 residues. The CDR3 sequence: CASRRVGESYEQYF. As DNA, the CDR3 is TGTGCCAGCCGCAGGGTGGGAGAATCCTACGAGCAGTACTTC.

CDR3 protein: CASSQGFVGAEQFF. The CDR3 DNA sequence: TGTGCCAGCAGCCAGGGATTTGTGGGGGCTGAGCAGTTCTTC. The chain recombines TRBV4-2 with TRBJ2-1, with D perhaps TRBD1 (6 bases). The V end lost 3 bases, the J end lost 9 bases, and 15 bases lay between the germline ends. Germline-derived CDR1 and CDR2 are LGHNA and YNFKEQ. The CDR3 length is 14 residues.

This clonotype was detected many times. This chain links TRBV27 with TRBJ2-3; 7 nucleotides match TRBD1. Germline lookup yields CDR1 MNHEY and CDR2 SMNVEV (reference sequence). There are 16 residues in the CDR3. Germline trimming cut 2 bases from V and 2 bases from J; bases unmatched to any gene: 7. In nucleotides, the CDR3 is TGTGCCAGCAGTTTAATTTTAACAGGGGCCACAGATACGCAGTATTTT. Protein product: CASSLILTGATDTQYF.

This clonotype was seen many times. This sequence joins TRBV15 and TRBJ2-5, with 9 bases fitting TRBD1. Looked up from germline, CDR1 is LNHNV and CDR2 is YYDKDF (reference sequence). This CDR3 region has 16 residues. The trim removed 3 bases at V and 5 bases at J, leaving 10 bases unmatched. Written as DNA, the CDR3 is TGTGCCACCAGCAGCGGGGACAGGGACGGAGCGGAGACCCAGTACTTC. Its protein product is CATSSGDRDGAETQYF.

The chain links TRBV5-8 to TRBJ2-3; TRBD2 might be the D (5 bases). The CDR3 has 15 residues. Germline V gene sequence: CDR1 SGHTS, CDR2 YDEGEE. V gave up 4 bases and J gave up 3 bases, with 15 bases separating them. The CDR3 DNA follows: TGTGCCAGCAGCCGGAGGCAGGTTGCAACAGATACGCAGTATTTT. Translation: CASSRRQVATDTQYF.

This clonotype was recorded many times. For the CDR3, the DNA is TGTGCCAGCAGTGAACAGGGGAGGTCAGAGACCCAGTACTTC. It translates to CASSEQGRSETQYF. The V call is TRBV25-1, the J call TRBJ2-5; D tentatively reads TRBD1 or TRBD2 (6 bases each). Germline loops: CDR1 MGHDK, CDR2 SYGVNS. V gave up 2 bases and J gave up 4 bases, with 11 bases separating them. There are 14 residues in the CDR3.

This clonotype has at least ten counts. The rearrangement links TRBV18 to TRBJ1-1; D unresolved. V gave up 3 bases and J gave up 5 bases, with 7 bases separating them. Looked up from germline, CDR1 is KGHSH and CDR2 is LQKENI. This CDR3 comprises 12 residues. The chain's CDR3 is CASSPLATEAFF. CDR3 sequence (DNA): TGTGCCAGCTCACCCCTGGCGACTGAAGCTTTCTTT.

This clonotype occurred many times. The V and J genes are TRBV20-1 and TRBJ1-5; weak D call: TRBD1 (5 bases). With 7 bases removed from V and 5 bases from J, the gap between germline ends came to 12 bases. The CDR3 totals 12 residues. The germline CDR1 and CDR2 sequences are DFQATT and SNEGSKA (reference sequence). The CDR3 coding sequence is TGCAGTGTCGGGGGTCGCGATCAGCCCCAGCATTTT. Amino acids: CSVGGRDQPQHF.

This clonotype was detected many times. V usage is TRBV20-1 and J usage is TRBJ1-5; no clear D. The CDR3 extends over 13 amino acids. Germline V gene data show CDR1 as DFQATT and CDR2 as SNEGSKA (reference sequence). V was clipped by 4 bases and J by 2 bases, with 9 bases between them. Here the CDR3 reads CSATEGGNQPQHF. CDR3 in DNA: TGCAGTGCTACGGAGGGAGGCAATCAGCCCCAGCATTTT.

This clonotype appeared many times. This chain links TRBV2 with TRBJ1-1; no reliable D call. CDR1 and CDR2 (germline): SNHLY, FYNNEI. With 4 bases removed from V and 1 base from J, the gap between germline ends came to 10 bases. This CDR3 contains 14 residues. The chain's CDR3 is CASSVARRNTEAFF. The CDR3 DNA sequence: TGTGCCAGCAGTGTAGCCAGAAGGAACACTGAAGCTTTCTTT.